The T cell receptor beta chain described here comes from a study of neurological immune-mediated disorders. Study results and limitations: The level of TCR clonal expansion was highest in patients with HTLV-1-associated myelopathy and lowest in multiple sclerosis, where it fell below the level seen in healthy controls.

It was from 2 million PBMCs stored at -80 C that the unsorted libraries were obtained. The germline V gene has CDR1 MNHEY and CDR2 SMNVEV (reference sequence). The CDR3 contains 17 residues. J was trimmed by 2 bases and V by 5 bases; bases with no gene match: 11. The sample holds many counts of this clonotype. Antigen unknown. Synthesis of cDNA used 5'RACE (with 10-nucleotide random UMIs). The yield of each sequencing run was over 200 million TCR-beta sequences from 15-18 subjects. TCRdb ran MiXCR on the 5' RACE reads and lists one entry per CDR3 protein. The table includes tens of thousands of distinct CDR3 sequences, roughly 7% detected once.

Sequenced: PBMCs. The origin of this receptor is a woman between 35 and 50 years old in good health. V usage is TRBV27 and J usage is TRBJ2-1; 8 bases fit TRBD1. For the CDR3, the DNA is TGTGCCAGCAGTCTCGGCCCGGGACAGGTCACCTACAATGAGCAGTTCTTC. Amino acid sequence: CASSLGPGQVTYNEQFF.